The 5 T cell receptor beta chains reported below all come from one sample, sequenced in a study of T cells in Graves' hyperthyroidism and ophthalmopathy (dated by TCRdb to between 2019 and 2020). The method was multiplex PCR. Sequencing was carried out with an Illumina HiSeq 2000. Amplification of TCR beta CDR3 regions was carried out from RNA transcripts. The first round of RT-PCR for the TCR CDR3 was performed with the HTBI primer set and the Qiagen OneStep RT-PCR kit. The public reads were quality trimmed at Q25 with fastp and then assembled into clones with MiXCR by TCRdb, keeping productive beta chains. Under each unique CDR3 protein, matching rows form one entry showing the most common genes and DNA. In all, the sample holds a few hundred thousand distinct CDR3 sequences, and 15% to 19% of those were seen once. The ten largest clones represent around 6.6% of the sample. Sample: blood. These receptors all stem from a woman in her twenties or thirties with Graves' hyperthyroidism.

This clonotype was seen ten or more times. The CDR3 here is CASSLREGHFSYEQYF. As DNA, the CDR3 is TGTGCCAGCAGCCTACGGGAGGGCCATTTCTCCTACGAGCAGTACTTC. The chain combines TRBV28 with TRBJ2-7; 8 bases fit TRBD2. V was pared by 6 bases and J by 0 bases, with 10 bases of the junction left unmatched. Germline assignment: CDR1 MDHEN and CDR2 SYDVKM. The CDR3 has 16 residues.

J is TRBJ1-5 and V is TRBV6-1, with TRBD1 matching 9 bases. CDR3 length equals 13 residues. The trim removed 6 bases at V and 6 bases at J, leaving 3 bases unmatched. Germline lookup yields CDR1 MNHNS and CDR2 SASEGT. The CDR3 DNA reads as TGTGCCAGCAGCCGGACAGGGGCTCAGCCCCAGCATTTT. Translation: CASSRTGAQPQHF.

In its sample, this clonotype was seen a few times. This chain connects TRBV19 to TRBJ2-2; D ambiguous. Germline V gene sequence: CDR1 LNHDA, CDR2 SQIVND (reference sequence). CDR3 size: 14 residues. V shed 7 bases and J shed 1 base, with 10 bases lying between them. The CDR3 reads CASTLSRNTGELFF. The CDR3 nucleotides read TGTGCCAGTACCCTAAGCAGGAACACCGGGGAGCTGTTTTTT.

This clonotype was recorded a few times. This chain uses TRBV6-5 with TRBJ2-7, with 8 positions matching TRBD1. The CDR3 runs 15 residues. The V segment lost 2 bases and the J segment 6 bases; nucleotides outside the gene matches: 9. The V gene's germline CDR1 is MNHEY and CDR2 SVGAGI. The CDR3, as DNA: TGTGCCAGCAGTTACGCCACGACAGGGGACCGCGAGCAGTACTTC. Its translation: CASSYATTGDREQYF.

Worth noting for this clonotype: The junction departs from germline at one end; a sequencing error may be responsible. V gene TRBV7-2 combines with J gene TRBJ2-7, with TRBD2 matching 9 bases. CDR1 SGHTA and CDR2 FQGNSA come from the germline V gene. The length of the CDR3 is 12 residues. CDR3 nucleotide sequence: TGTGTCAGCAGCTTAGCGGGAGTCGAGCAGTACTTC. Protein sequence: CVSSLAGVEQYF. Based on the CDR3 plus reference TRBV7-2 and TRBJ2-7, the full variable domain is GAGVSQSPSNKVTEKGKDVELRCDPISGHTALYWYRQSLGQGLEFLIYFQGNSAPDKSGLPSDRFSAERTGGSVSTLTIQRTQQEDSAVYLCVSSLAGVEQYFGPGTRLTVT.